This entry features one T cell receptor (beta chain) sequence. CDR3 length: 16 residues. CDR1 and CDR2 from the germline V gene are SGHRS and YFSETQ. Deletions cut 3 bases from V and 7 bases from J, with 19 bases between. Per the authors' pipeline: Cell counts per sample came from amplifying reference gene primers. The data were produced by immunoSEQ multiplex PCR, yet TCRdb's version contains in-frame clones alone and is incomplete. V, J and clone size derive from that table, while D and trimming were established from the DNA sequence. The sample lists under 350,000 clones, around 90% occurring once. Allocation to cohorts depended on clinical history reported by the participants. The data originate from a study of blood T cell repertoires in COVID-19. About the research overall: T cells, B-cell-depleted T cells, or PBMCs provided the cDNA or gDNA that served as material.

Sequencing was carried out using PBMCs or T cells enriched from blood (not recorded which). This chain connects TRBV5-1 to TRBJ1-4; a possible D gene is TRBD1 (6 bases). The clonotype originates from a woman aged 40 to 49 who had recovered from COVID-19. The DNA for the CDR3 is TGCGCCAGCAGCTCTTACCCTCAGGGAGGGGGTGAAAAACTGTTTTTT. Its translation is CASSSYPQGGGEKLFF.